This T cell receptor beta chain was captured in a study of T-cell reconstitution after alpha-beta-depleted transplantation in children. The J segment lost 4 bases and the V segment lost 4 bases, leaving 6 bases of the junction unmatched. The CDR3 contains 14 residues. Germline CDR1 is SGHTA and CDR2 is FQGNSA. Unique molecular identifiers featured in how the TCRbeta library was prepared. A single record per CDR3 protein comes from TCRdb applying MiXCR to the PCR reads. The sample includes about 340,000 distinct CDR3 sequences, around a tenth of them seen just once. The specimen was PBMCs from the stem cell graft donor, collected from the stem cell graft. This sequence joins TRBV7-2 and TRBJ1-1; 7 bases align to TRBD1. This clonotype was obtained from a human donor who donated a stem cell graft to a child with acute lymphoblastic leukemia. In nucleotides, the CDR3 is TGTGCCAGCAGCTCCACGACAGGGAGCACTGAAGCTTTCTTT. Protein sequence: CASSSTTGSTEAFF.